This T cell receptor (beta chain) was identified during a study of response to subunit inactivated influenza vaccine. TCRdb ran MiXCR on the RT-PCR reads and lists one entry per CDR3 protein. Seen here are more than 500,000 distinct CDR3 sequences, approximately 10% observed once, and the top ten hold 11%. This same sample was also part of a study on T cells expressing NK-cell markers. That source notes: Libraries used 5'RACE template switching adding universal primer site and UMIs. Seropositivity for HCMV was found in most of the eight sequenced donors, with one seronegative. Of the CD8+ T cells in roughly 6 donors, roughly 1.0-7.5% belonged to dominant NKG2C+ clonotypes. Researchers report these clonotypes also headed the CD3+CD56-NKG2C+ fraction in several donors.

The source material was PBMCs from blood, sampled on the day of vaccination. The clonotype originates from a man aged 45-60 years who received an inactivated influenza vaccine.

In nucleotides, the CDR3 is TGTGCCAGCACCGTGACCCTTCCGGACAAGTACACCGGGGAGCTGTTTTTT. Its translation is CASTVTLPDKYTGELFF. The chain joins TRBV7-6 to TRBJ2-2; D is perhaps TRBD1 (5 bases). The CDR3 loop spans 17 amino acids. Trimming left V 7 bases short and J 3 bases short, with 21 bases between. Germline V CDR1 and CDR2: SGHVS, FNYEAQ. The full variable domain, with the rest looked up from reference TRBV7-6 and TRBJ2-2, is GAGVSQSPRYKVTKRGQDVALRCDPISGHVSLYWYRQALGQGPEFLTYFNYEAQQDKSGLPNDRFSAERPEGSISTLTIQRTEQRDSAMYRCASTVTLPDKYTGELFFGEGSRLTVL.